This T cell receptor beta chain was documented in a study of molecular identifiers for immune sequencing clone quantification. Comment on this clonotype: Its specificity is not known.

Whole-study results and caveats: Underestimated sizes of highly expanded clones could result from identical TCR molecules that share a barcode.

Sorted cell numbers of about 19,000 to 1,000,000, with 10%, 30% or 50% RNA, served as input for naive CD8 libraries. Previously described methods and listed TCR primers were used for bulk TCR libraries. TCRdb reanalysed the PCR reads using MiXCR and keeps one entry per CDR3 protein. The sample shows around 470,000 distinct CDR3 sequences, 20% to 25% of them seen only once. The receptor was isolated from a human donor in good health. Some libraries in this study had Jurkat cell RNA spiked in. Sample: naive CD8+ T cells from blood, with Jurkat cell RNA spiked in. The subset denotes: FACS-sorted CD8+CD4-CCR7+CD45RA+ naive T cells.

The DNA of the CDR3 is TGTGCCATCAGTGCGACGGCTTCCTACGAGCAGTACTTC. Protein product: CAISATASYEQYF. J is TRBJ2-7 and V is TRBV10-3; no reliable D call. Germline V gene lookup returns CDR1 ENHRY and CDR2 SYGVKD. V shed 4 bases and J shed 1 base, with 8 bases lying between them. The CDR3 contains 13 residues.